A single sample is the source of the 31 T cell receptor beta chains below, sequenced in a study of blood T cell repertoires in COVID-19 (dated by TCRdb to 2018 to 2021). The library was made by the immunoSEQ multiplex PCR assay. Entries here come from immuneACCESS through TCRdb and include only in-frame sequences with V and J called. Some clones fail to appear in such tables; in the studies checked, an unresolved V gene covers under half of the shortfall, and the cause of the remainder is unknown. The sample table shows more than 85,000 clones, and approximately 70% are seen once. The ten largest clones capture 6.5% to 8.5% of the sample. The sequencing input was peripheral blood. These receptors came from a woman aged 60-75 years with acute or convalescent COVID-19.

The chain is built from TRBV5-6 and TRBJ2-1; D not resolved. CDR3 length: 14 residues. Looked up from germline, CDR1 is SGHDT and CDR2 is YYEEEE. Trimming took off 0 bases at V and 3 bases at J, with 7 bases between the two ends. The DNA of the CDR3 is TGTGCCAGCAGCTTGGGGCAGTACTACAATGAGCAGTTCTTC. Residues: CASSLGQYYNEQFF.

On this clone itself: The same CDR3 arises from other DNA sequences in this sample as well. This rearrangement joins TRBV7-9 to TRBJ2-3; D is perhaps TRBD1 (5 bases). The CDR3 loop spans 14 amino acids. V was pared by 4 bases and J by 0 bases, with 8 bases between. The V gene's germline CDR1 is SEHNR and CDR2 FQNEAQ (reference sequence). The CDR3 spells CASSSRQSTDTQYF. The CDR3 DNA reads TGTGCCAGCAGCTCCCGACAGAGCACAGATACGCAGTATTTT.

With regard to this clone: A read error may produce the germline difference seen at one junction end. The V call is TRBV10-3, the J call TRBJ2-7; 8 bases agree with TRBD2. The germline V gene encodes CDR1 ENHRY and CDR2 SYGVKD. This CDR3 has 14 residues. CDR3 sequence reads: CAISDSGRGHERYF. The CDR3 region has the DNA TGTGCCATCAGTGATTCCGGGAGGGGCCACGAGCGGTACTTC.

This CDR3 is CASSPYAGENTEAFF. In nucleotides, the CDR3 is TGTGCCAGCAGCCCCTACGCAGGGGAAAACACTGAAGCTTTCTTT. The V and J genes are TRBV3-1 (or the pseudogene TRBV3-2) and TRBJ1-1, with a possible D match to TRBD1 (6 bases). The CDR3 loop spans 15 amino acids. The germline CDR1 and CDR2 sequences are LGHDT and YNNKEL (reference sequence). Between the trimmed V and J ends, which lost 4 bases and 2 bases, there was a span of 14 bases.

J is TRBJ2-3 and V is TRBV10-2; TRBD2 matches 11 bases. CDR3 length equals 17 residues. Germline loops: CDR1 WSHSY, CDR2 SAAADI. V shed 6 bases, J shed 0 bases, and the junction held 8 bases outside the gene matches. The CDR3 region is CASRQMTSGASTDTQYF. CDR3 DNA sequence: TGCGCCAGCAGACAGATGACTAGCGGGGCTAGCACAGATACGCAGTATTTT.

The chain has TRBV5-1 and TRBJ1-1, with D possibly matching TRBD1 (6 bases). CDR1 is SGHRS, CDR2 YFSETQ, per germline. V was clipped by 4 bases and J by 8 bases, with 21 bases between them. This CDR3 contains 15 residues. CDR3 sequence reads: CASSTQRIETGEAFF. The CDR3 bases are TGCGCCAGCAGCACCCAACGGATCGAAACAGGGGAAGCTTTCTTT. Full variable domain (outside the CDR3, taken from reference TRBV5-1 and TRBJ1-1): KAGVTQTPRYLIKTRGQQVTLSCSPISGHRSVSWYQQTPGQGLQFLFEYFSETQRNKGNFPGRFSGRQFSNSRSEMNVSTLELGDSALYLCASSTQRIETGEAFFGQGTRLTVV.

The chain links TRBV5-4 to TRBJ2-3; D remains ambiguous. V gave up 3 bases and J gave up 0 bases, with 8 bases separating them. CDR1 SGHNT and CDR2 YYREEE come from the germline V gene (reference sequence). CDR3 length: 14 amino acids. CDR3 bases: TGTGCCAGCAGCTCCAGGCCCAGCACAGATACGCAGTATTTT. Amino acids: CASSSRPSTDTQYF.

This chain joins TRBV7-8 and TRBJ2-1; 9 bases match TRBD1. The CDR3 covers 15 residues. V gave up 4 bases and J gave up 4 bases; unmatched junction bases: 5. Germline V CDR1 and CDR2: SGHVS, FQNEAQ. The CDR3 DNA reads as TGTGCCAGCAGCTGGGGACAGGGACTATACAATGAGCAGTTCTTC. Translated, it gives CASSWGQGLYNEQFF.

The chain employs TRBV19 and TRBJ1-5; D gene ambiguous. Trimming removed 5 bases from V and 6 bases from J, with 8 bases in between. This CDR3 has 12 amino acids. The germline CDR1 and CDR2 sequences are LNHDA and SQIVND (reference sequence). The CDR3 DNA sequence: TGTGCCAGTAGTGAGGTGCCTCAGCCCCAGCATTTT. Translated: CASSEVPQPQHF. The variable domain in full, completed from reference TRBV19 and TRBJ1-5, reads DGGITQSPKYLFRKEGQNVTLSCEQNLNHDAMYWYRQDPGQGLRLIYYSQIVNDFQKGDIAEGYSVSREKKESFPLTVTSAQKNPTAFYLCASSEVPQPQHFGDGTRLSIL.

The chain carries TRBV6-6 and TRBJ1-1; the match to TRBD1 covers 8 bases. The CDR3 totals 15 residues. In germline, CDR1 is MNHNY, CDR2 SVGAGI (reference sequence). After removal of 5 bases from V and 1 base from J, the junction contained 6 bases not matched to a gene. The CDR3 loop is CASSAWGTGNTEAFF. As DNA, the CDR3 is TGTGCCAGCAGTGCGTGGGGGACAGGGAACACTGAAGCTTTCTTT.

The count of this clone is one. This chain joins TRBV12-3 or TRBV12-4 and TRBJ1-5, with D unclear. With 1 base removed from V and 7 bases from J, the gap between germline ends came to 5 bases. This CDR3 is 12 amino acids long. CDR3 amino acids: CASSLGGQPQHF. The CDR3, as DNA: TGTGCCAGCAGTTTAGGCGGCCAGCCCCAGCATTTT.

The rearrangement links TRBV28 to TRBJ2-7; 10 bases fit TRBD1. This CDR3 comprises 14 residues. The ends lost 4 bases at V and 2 bases at J; junction bases unmatched: 2. CDR1 is MDHEN and CDR2 is SYDVKM in the germline V gene. For the CDR3, the DNA is TGTGCCAGCAGTTCCGGGACAGGGGCCTACGAGCAGTACTTC. The encoded protein is CASSSGTGAYEQYF.

The rearrangement links TRBV5-1 to TRBJ1-4, with TRBD1 matching over 7 bases. The trim removed 4 bases at V and 5 bases at J, leaving 8 bases unmatched. The CDR3 sequence is 15 residues long. Germline loops: CDR1 SGHRS, CDR2 YFSETQ. The CDR3 here is CASSTWDRKNEKLFF. CDR3 in DNA: TGCGCCAGCAGCACCTGGGACAGAAAGAATGAAAAACTGTTTTTT.

CDR3 coding DNA: TGTGCCAGCAGTCCCCGGATCGCGGATTCTCGTGGCTACACCTTC. It codes for CASSPRIADSRGYTF. V is TRBV6-6 and J is TRBJ1-2; D remains unclear. Germline-derived CDR1 and CDR2 are MNHNY and SVGAGI (reference sequence). The CDR3 has 15 residues. V was cut by 5 bases and J by 7 bases, with 20 bases left in between.

The chain links TRBV29-1 to TRBJ1-1; 9 bases fit TRBD1. The CDR3 length is 12 residues. V trimming: 6 bases; J trimming: 6 bases; junction bases outside the gene matches: 5. Per germline, CDR1 SQVTM and CDR2 ANQGSEA. The CDR3 protein is CSVGRQGAEAFF. The CDR3 bases are TGCAGCGTGGGGAGACAGGGGGCTGAAGCTTTCTTT.

The chain links TRBV18 to TRBJ2-6; D is unclear. CDR3 length equals 14 residues. The V end was cut by 5 bases, the J end by 3 bases, with 8 bases between. CDR1 is KGHSH and CDR2 is LQKENI in the germline V gene. CDR3 nucleotide sequence: TGTGCCAGCTCAGCGACAAGTGGGGCCAACGTCCTGACTTTC. The encoded protein is CASSATSGANVLTF.

The V gene is TRBV3-1 (or the pseudogene TRBV3-2), the J gene TRBJ2-7, with unresolved D. V lost 4 bases and J 5 bases, leaving 12 bases between the germline ends. This CDR3 comprises 13 residues. Looked up from germline, CDR1 is LGHDT and CDR2 is YNNKEL (reference sequence). CDR3 in amino acids: CASSPSTPHEQYF. The CDR3, as DNA: TGTGCCAGCAGCCCCAGTACCCCCCACGAGCAGTACTTC.

This chain links TRBV28 with TRBJ2-3; maybe TRBD2 (6 bases). CDR3 length: 16 amino acids. Germline-derived CDR1 and CDR2 are MDHEN and SYDVKM. Trimming pared 4 bases from V and 0 bases from J, leaving 14 bases between. CDR3 loop: CASSSWSGTSTDTQYF. As DNA, the CDR3 is TGTGCCAGCAGTTCCTGGTCCGGGACTAGCACAGATACGCAGTATTTT.

This clone was seen repeatedly, ten times or more. The chain is built from TRBV24-1 and TRBJ2-2; D perhaps matches TRBD2 (5 bases). The CDR3 has 18 residues. V lost 3 bases and J lost 4, with 20 bases in between. Germline loops: CDR1 KGHDR, CDR2 SFDVKD. The DNA of the CDR3 is TGTGCCACCAGTGATCAACCCTCGGGCAGGAGGACCACCGGGGAGCTGTTTTTT. Translation: CATSDQPSGRRTTGELFF.

This clone has a single count. V usage is TRBV19 and J usage is TRBJ1-2, with D perhaps matching TRBD1 (5 bases). The germline V gene encodes CDR1 LNHDA and CDR2 SQIVND (reference sequence). The V and J ends lost 3 bases and 4 bases respectively, with 12 bases between them. The CDR3 is 14 residues long. The DNA of the CDR3 is TGTGCCAGTAGTATTCGCGGACAACTCTATGGCTACACCTTC. It translates to CASSIRGQLYGYTF.

This sequence joins TRBV10-3 and TRBJ1-1; possibly TRBD1 for D (5 bases). The CDR3 covers 13 residues. CDR1 is ENHRY and CDR2 is SYGVKD in the germline V gene. V was shortened by 10 bases and J by 2 bases, with 14 bases between the two germline ends. The CDR3 region has the DNA TGTGCCAGCCGTGTGGGGCCAAACACTGAAGCTTTCTTT. It yields the protein CASRVGPNTEAFF.

The CDR3 DNA sequence: TGTGCCAGCAGTCCCCCGCTCGGGGGGAGGAACACCGGGGAGCTGTTTTTT. Its translation: CASSPPLGGRNTGELFF. The V and J genes are TRBV27 and TRBJ2-2; 7 bases map to TRBD2. Trimming cost V 5 bases and J 1 base; bases outside gene matches: 10. Per the germline V gene, CDR1 is MNHEY and CDR2 is SMNVEV (reference sequence). The CDR3 sequence is 17 residues long.

V and J are TRBV28 and TRBJ1-1; D uncertain. Germline V gives CDR1 MDHEN, CDR2 SYDVKM. V lost 2 bases and J 3 bases, leaving 16 bases between the germline ends. The CDR3 contains 16 residues. For the CDR3, the DNA is TGTGCCAGCAGTTTAGGTGGTGGAGGGCCTGACACTGAAGCTTTCTTT. Translated: CASSLGGGGPDTEAFF. The variable domain in full, with the rest retrieved from reference TRBV28 and TRBJ1-1, is DVKVTQSSRYLVKRTGEKVFLECVQDMDHENMFWYRQDPGLGLRLIYFSYDVKMKEKGDIPEGYSVSREKKERFSLILESASTNQTSMYLCASSLGGGGPDTEAFFGQGTRLTVV.

The rearrangement links TRBV11-2 to TRBJ2-2; D ambiguous. The ends were cut back, 5 bases at V and 2 bases at J, with 12 bases in the middle. This CDR3 is built from 15 residues. CDR1 is SGHAT and CDR2 is FQNNGV in the germline V gene. The CDR3 loop reads CASSPLAGNTGELFF. The CDR3 DNA sequence: TGTGCCAGCAGCCCCCTGGCAGGAAACACCGGGGAGCTGTTTTTT.

The genes are TRBV24-1 and TRBJ2-3; 11 bases are shared with TRBD2. This CDR3 is built from 16 residues. Germline CDR1 and CDR2: KGHDR and SFDVKD. V shed 4 bases, J shed 6 bases, and the junction held 8 bases outside the gene matches. CDR3 in DNA: TGTGCCACCAGTGACGCTAGCGGGGGGCTGGCCGATACGCAGTATTTT. This encodes CATSDASGGLADTQYF.

The chain joins TRBV27 to TRBJ1-2, with D perhaps matching TRBD1 (6 bases). Germline-derived CDR1 and CDR2 are MNHEY and SMNVEV (reference sequence). This CDR3 region has 14 residues. V was clipped by 0 bases and J by 7 bases, with 12 bases between them. CDR3 nucleotides: TGTGCCAGCAGTTTATCCCAGGGGATAAGTGGCTACACCTTC. Residues: CASSLSQGISGYTF.

CDR3 coding DNA: TGCGCCAGCAGCCAAGTGCAGGGTTTCACTGAAGCTTTCTTT. This codes for CASSQVQGFTEAFF. The chain joins TRBV4-1 to TRBJ1-1; the D gene is possibly TRBD1 (5 bases). Germline V gene data show CDR1 as MGHRA and CDR2 as YSYEKL. This CDR3 contains 14 residues. V was cut by 1 base and J by 4 bases, with 10 bases left in between.

The chain carries TRBV3-1 (or the pseudogene TRBV3-2) and TRBJ2-7, with 9 bases lining up with TRBD1. The CDR3 sequence is 13 residues long. Germline CDR1 reads LGHDT; CDR2 reads YNNKEL (reference sequence). Germline trimming cut 3 bases from V and 3 bases from J; bases unmatched to any gene: 0. The CDR3 protein is CASSQGQGYEQYF. For the CDR3, the DNA is TGTGCCAGCAGCCAGGGACAGGGCTACGAGCAGTACTTC.

Note on this clone: This CDR3 is also generated by other DNA sequences in the sample. CDR3 nucleotides: TGTGCCAGCAGCTCCTCCGGGACAGGGAATGAAAAACTGTTTTTT. The encoded protein is CASSSSGTGNEKLFF. V is TRBV7-2 and J is TRBJ1-4, with TRBD1 identical over 9 bases. V gave up 4 bases and J gave up 5 bases; unmatched junction bases: 5. The CDR3 length is 15 residues. Per germline, CDR1 SGHTA and CDR2 FQGNSA.

This clone appeared once. This rearrangement joins TRBV24-1 to TRBJ1-2, with D hard to call. Germline V gene data show CDR1 as KGHDR and CDR2 as SFDVKD. The CDR3 loop spans 13 amino acids. Trimming took off 2 bases at V and 3 bases at J, with 6 bases between the two ends. CDR3 protein: CATSDSNYYGYTF. CDR3 nucleotides: TGTGCCACCAGTGATTCAAACTACTATGGCTACACCTTC.

This chain joins TRBV21-1 and TRBJ1-4; TRBD1 is the table's D call, not checked against the DNA. TRBV21-1 has pseudogene status. The CDR3 consists of 17 residues. CDR3 in DNA: TGTGCCAGCCTCCCTAGGGACAGGGGACCAACTAATGAAAAACTGTTTTTT. It yields the protein CASLPRDRGPTNEKLFF.